What follows are 32 T cell receptor beta chains derived from one specimen sequenced in a study of OX40 agonist ivuxolimab in advanced cancers. This table comes from immunoSEQ multiplex PCR, and its TCRdb copy is limited to in-frame clones, with some not included. The data contain 65,000 to 85,000 clones, about nine tenths of them singletons. Here the sequenced sample was CD4+ or CD8+ T cells sorted from blood, taken in a trial of the OX40 agonist ivuxolimab. The receptors shown here come from an adult with an advanced solid tumor such as melanoma, head and neck, liver or kidney cancer.

The chain combines TRBV5-4 with TRBJ2-5; D may be TRBD1 or TRBD2 (6 bases each). This CDR3 spans 15 amino acids. The germline gives CDR1 SGHNT, CDR2 YYREEE (reference sequence). Trimming removed 2 bases at V and 5 bases at J, with 16 bases between. CDR3 nucleotides: TGTGCCAGCAGCTTAGGGGGGACCCAGTCGGAGACCCAGTACTTC. Translating gives CASSLGGTQSETQYF.

The CDR3 reads CASSLTGAGGIQETQYF. CDR3 DNA sequence: TGTGCCAGCAGCTTAACGGGAGCGGGAGGCATCCAAGAGACCCAGTACTTC. This chain uses TRBV7-3 with TRBJ2-5, with 9 bases lining up with TRBD2. Germline V gives CDR1 SGHTA, CDR2 FQGTGA. CDR3 length: 17 amino acids. With 0 bases clipped from V and 1 base from J, the junction kept 6 bases outside the gene matches. Using reference TRBV7-3 and TRBJ2-5 for the parts outside the CDR3, the full variable domain is GAGVSQTPSNKVTEKGKYVELRCDPISGHTALYWYRQSLGQGPEFLIYFQGTGAADDSGLPNDRFFAVRPEGSVSTLKIQRTERGDSAVYLCASSLTGAGGIQETQYFGPGTRLLVL.

This rearrangement joins TRBV5-4 to TRBJ2-2, with 7 bases matching TRBD1. This CDR3 has 16 residues. Losses at the gene ends were 4 bases for V and 4 bases for J; bases not matched to a gene: 10. The germline CDR1 and CDR2 sequences are SGHNT and YYREEE (reference sequence). The DNA of the CDR3 is TGTGCCAGCAGCCCTCGACAGGGCGCGGCCACCGGGGAGCTGTTTTTT. Encoded protein: CASSPRQGAATGELFF.

This chain uses TRBV5-4 with TRBJ2-5; a weak D match, TRBD1 (6 bases). The CDR3 is 14 residues long. Trimming removed 3 bases from V and 5 bases from J, with 14 bases in between. Germline assignment: CDR1 SGHNT and CDR2 YYREEE (reference sequence). CDR3 nucleotides: TGTGCCAGCAGCTGGGGGCGCCCAGGGGAGACCCAGTACTTC. Its protein product is CASSWGRPGETQYF.

This chain's CDR3 is CASSLKGGYAEAFF. In nucleotides, the CDR3 is TGTGCCAGCAGCTTAAAGGGGGGGTACGCTGAAGCTTTCTTT. This chain connects TRBV7-9 to TRBJ1-1, with a possible D match to TRBD1 (6 bases). The CDR3 contains 14 residues. V lost 2 bases to trimming and J lost 6 bases, with 13 bases between them. The germline gives CDR1 SEHNR, CDR2 FQNEAQ (reference sequence).

The J gene is TRBJ1-3, the V gene TRBV11-3, with D possibly being TRBD1 (5 bases). This CDR3 comprises 16 residues. V shed 0 bases and J shed 0 bases, with 9 bases lying between them. The germline gives CDR1 SGHNT, CDR2 YENEEA. CDR3 DNA: TGTGCCAGCAGCTTAGAGGCAGGGAACTCTGGAAACACCATATATTTT. Amino acids: CASSLEAGNSGNTIYF.

The gene calls are TRBV2 and TRBJ2-5; TRBD2 might be the D (6 bases). CDR3 length: 17 amino acids. V was pared by 4 bases and J by 5 bases, with 23 bases between. Germline-derived CDR1 and CDR2 are SNHLY and FYNNEI. For the CDR3, the DNA is TGTGCCAGCAGTGGTAATTACAAAGGGAGGATGACGGAGACCCAGTACTTC. Amino acids: CASSGNYKGRMTETQYF.

This chain links TRBV11-3 with TRBJ2-7; TRBD2 aligns across 10 bases. J gave up 3 bases and V 0 bases, and 5 bases lay outside the gene matches. CDR1 SGHNT and CDR2 YENEEA come from the germline V gene. The CDR3 totals 16 residues. DNA of the CDR3: TGTGCCAGCAGCTTAGATTCCGGACTAGCGGTCTACGAGCAGTACTTC. Translated: CASSLDSGLAVYEQYF.

V usage is TRBV6-5 and J usage is TRBJ1-3; 7 bases fit TRBD1. This CDR3 spans 16 amino acids. Germline CDR1 is MNHEY and CDR2 is SVGAGI. Germline trimming cut 0 bases from V and 2 bases from J; bases unmatched to any gene: 4. DNA for the CDR3: TGTGCCAGCAGTTACTCGACAGGGAGTCCTGGAAACACCATATATTTT. Protein sequence: CASSYSTGSPGNTIYF.

Concerning this clone: Other DNA sequences in the same sample also yield this CDR3. The chain is built from TRBV20-1 and TRBJ2-5, with D perhaps TRBD1 (5 bases). Germline CDR1 DFQATT, CDR2 SNEGSKA (reference sequence). The CDR3 covers 11 residues. The ends were cut back, 1 base at V and 5 bases at J, with 5 bases in the middle. The CDR3 DNA follows: TGCAGTGCTAGAGCAGGGGAGACCCAGTACTTC. Amino acids: CSARAGETQYF.

V gene TRBV25-1 combines with J gene TRBJ2-5; no clear D. The length of the CDR3 is 13 residues. V was pared by 0 bases and J by 3 bases, with 5 bases between. Germline CDR1 and CDR2: MGHDK and SYGVNS. CDR3 sequence: CASSEYAEETQYF. The DNA for the CDR3 is TGTGCCAGCAGTGAATACGCGGAAGAGACCCAGTACTTC.

V usage is TRBV5-1 and J usage is TRBJ2-3, with TRBD2 matching over 12 bases. V shed 0 bases, J shed 3 bases, and the junction held 5 bases outside the gene matches. CDR3 length equals 17 residues. Germline values: CDR1 SGHRS, CDR2 YFSETQ. DNA of the CDR3: TGCGCCAGCAGCTTGGCACTAACTAGCGGGGGGACAGATACGCAGTATTTT. Translation: CASSLALTSGGTDTQYF.

V gene TRBV7-2 combines with J gene TRBJ2-1; TRBD2 matches at 10 bases. CDR1 and CDR2 (germline): SGHTA, FQGNSA. V lost 5 bases to trimming and J lost 4 bases; unmatched junction nucleotides: 5. The CDR3 has 15 amino acids. The CDR3 loop is CASSPGTSAYNEQFF. The DNA of the CDR3 is TGTGCCAGCAGCCCCGGGACTAGCGCTTACAATGAGCAGTTCTTC. Complete variable domain (other parts from reference TRBV7-2 and TRBJ2-1): GAGVSQSPSNKVTEKGKDVELRCDPISGHTALYWYRQSLGQGLEFLIYFQGNSAPDKSGLPSDRFSAERTGGSVSTLTIQRTQQEDSAVYLCASSPGTSAYNEQFFGPGTRLTVL.

The CDR3 region has the DNA TGCGCCAGCAGCTTTGGACTAGCGCTTACCGACTCCTACAATGAGCAGTTCTTC. It translates to CASSFGLALTDSYNEQFF. This chain connects TRBV5-1 to TRBJ2-1; TRBD2 matches at 9 bases. CDR1 and CDR2 from the germline V gene are SGHRS and YFSETQ. The length of the CDR3 is 18 residues. Trimming cost V 2 bases and J 0 bases; bases outside gene matches: 9.

The CDR3 is CAWEEGVGNQPQHF. In nucleotides, the CDR3 is TGTGCCTGGGAGGAGGGGGTCGGCAATCAGCCCCAGCATTTT. The chain recombines TRBV30 with TRBJ1-5; the D gene is possibly TRBD1 (6 bases). CDR3 length: 14 amino acids. Germline values: CDR1 GTSNPN, CDR2 SVGIG (reference sequence). V was trimmed by 5 bases and J by 2 bases, leaving 13 bases between them.

V gene TRBV5-1 combines with J gene TRBJ1-1, with D unresolved. CDR1 is SGHRS and CDR2 is YFSETQ in the germline V gene. V was clipped by 3 bases and J by 3 bases, with 9 bases between them. The CDR3 is 13 amino acids. CDR3 in DNA: TGCGCCAGCAGCTGGGTAGCCGACACTGAAGCTTTCTTT. Encoded protein: CASSWVADTEAFF.

The chain couples TRBV5-1 to TRBJ1-3; D possibly corresponds to TRBD1 (5 bases). The CDR3 runs to 16 residues. Per the germline V gene, CDR1 is SGHRS and CDR2 is YFSETQ. The V end was cut by 3 bases, the J end by 0 bases, with 13 bases between. CDR3 coding DNA: TGCGCCAGCAGCTCTAGGGACCGTTTCTCTGGAAACACCATATATTTT. Amino acid sequence: CASSSRDRFSGNTIYF.

The rearrangement uses TRBV27 and TRBJ1-6, with D uncertain. This CDR3 region has 12 residues. The V end was cut by 7 bases, the J end by 8 bases, with 9 bases between. Germline V gene sequence: CDR1 MNHEY, CDR2 SMNVEV (reference sequence). The CDR3 is CASTRGDSPLHF. The CDR3 DNA is TGTGCCAGCACCCGCGGAGATTCACCCCTCCACTTT.

The gene calls are TRBV6-4 and TRBJ2-3; unclear D gene. V was cut by 2 bases and J by 2 bases, with 2 bases left in between. The CDR3 contains 12 residues. CDR1 is MRHNA and CDR2 is SNTAGT in the germline V gene. The CDR3 DNA is TGTGCCAGCAGTGACGCCACAGATACGCAGTATTTT. Translation: CASSDATDTQYF.

The V gene is TRBV5-1, the J gene TRBJ2-3, with 9 bases identical to TRBD2. V dropped 1 base and J dropped 6; count of bases not matched to a gene: 3. Germline assignment: CDR1 SGHRS and CDR2 YFSETQ. The CDR3 totals 14 residues. CDR3 coding DNA: TGCGCCAGCAGCTTGAGGCTAGCGGGGGATACGCAGTATTTT. This sequence encodes CASSLRLAGDTQYF.

In nucleotides, the CDR3 is TGTGCCAGCAACAGGGACAGGGACGGATCACCCCTCCACTTT. Its protein product is CASNRDRDGSPLHF. J is TRBJ1-6 and V is TRBV13; 9 nucleotides line up with TRBD1. V trimming: 7 bases; J trimming: 10 bases; junction bases outside the gene matches: 8. The germline V gene has CDR1 PRHDT and CDR2 FYEKMQ (reference sequence). The length of the CDR3 is 14 residues.

The chain has TRBV6-5 and TRBJ2-5, with D possibly being TRBD1 or TRBD2 (5 bases each). In germline, CDR1 is MNHEY, CDR2 SVGAGI. With 3 bases removed from V and 5 bases from J, the gap between germline ends came to 7 bases. The CDR3 is made up of 12 amino acids. CDR3 nucleotides: TGTGCCAGCAGTTATGAGGGGGAGACCCAGTACTTC. Encoded protein: CASSYEGETQYF.

V usage is TRBV4-2 and J usage is TRBJ1-5, with 7 bases lining up with TRBD1. The CDR3 runs 16 residues. The V and J ends lost 1 base and 2 bases, in that order; junction bases with no gene match: 5. Germline CDR1 and CDR2: LGHNA and YNFKEQ. The CDR3 sequence is CASSQAPRGGNQPQHF. CDR3 bases: TGTGCCAGCAGCCAAGCCCCCAGGGGGGGCAATCAGCCCCAGCATTTT.

J is TRBJ2-3 and V is TRBV15; D unresolved. The germline V gene has CDR1 LNHNV and CDR2 YYDKDF (reference sequence). This CDR3 is 16 amino acids long. The V and J ends lost 5 bases and 6 bases respectively, with 21 bases between them. The CDR3 bases are TGTGCCACCAGCCCCCCTGGAGCCAGGTTGGGGGATACGCAGTATTTT. It yields the protein CATSPPGARLGDTQYF.

The chain uses TRBV9 and TRBJ1-2; the D gene is possibly TRBD1 (6 bases). Germline-derived CDR1 and CDR2 are SGDLS and YYNGEE. Trimming took 0 bases from V and 8 from J, leaving 11 bases between them. This CDR3 spans 13 amino acids. The CDR3 is CASSVGDTIGYTF. CDR3 coding DNA: TGTGCCAGCAGCGTAGGGGACACCATAGGCTACACCTTC.

This chain uses TRBV6-1 with TRBJ2-3, with TRBD1 as a possible D gene (6 bases). The germline V gene encodes CDR1 MNHNS and CDR2 SASEGT. The ends were cut back, 10 bases at V and 6 bases at J, with 17 bases in the middle. The CDR3 runs to 13 residues. CDR3 coding DNA: TGTGCCACCAGAGAGACAGGAGTTGATACGCAGTATTTT. This gives the protein CATRETGVDTQYF.

The V call is TRBV11-2, the J call TRBJ1-2; D not resolved. The V gene lost 6 bases and the J gene lost 6 bases, with 17 bases spanning the gap. The CDR3 runs to 14 residues. Germline V gene lookup returns CDR1 SGHAT and CDR2 FQNNGV. The CDR3 sequence: CASRVYAGGHGYTF. DNA of the CDR3: TGTGCCAGCAGAGTGTACGCGGGAGGGCATGGCTACACCTTC.

V usage is TRBV30 and J usage is TRBJ2-7; D is perhaps TRBD1 (6 bases). Trimming pared 3 bases from V and 7 bases from J, leaving 28 bases between. CDR1 and CDR2 from the germline V gene are GTSNPN and SVGIG (reference sequence). CDR3 size: 17 residues. The CDR3 sequence is CAWSVTIPGTPGREQYF. The CDR3 nucleotides read TGTGCCTGGAGCGTAACCATCCCCGGGACACCCGGCCGAGAGCAGTACTTC.

The V and J genes are TRBV27 and TRBJ2-4, with D perhaps assigned TRBD1 or TRBD2 (7 bases each). Between the trimmed V and J ends, which lost 2 bases and 6 bases, there was a span of 14 bases. The CDR3 runs 15 residues. Per the germline V gene, CDR1 is MNHEY and CDR2 is SMNVEV (reference sequence). The CDR3: CASSLSGTVGNIQYF. The CDR3 coding sequence is TGTGCCAGCAGTTTAAGCGGGACAGTGGGAAACATTCAGTACTTC.

The rearrangement uses TRBV4-2 and TRBJ2-7; TRBD1 aligns across 9 bases. The germline CDR1 and CDR2 sequences are LGHNA and YNFKEQ. This CDR3 has 14 amino acids. The junction had 3 bases not matched to a gene; V was cut back by 1 base and J by 5 bases. In DNA form, the CDR3 reads TGTGCCAGCAGCCAAGGGACAGGGGTGGACGAGCAGTACTTC. Amino acids: CASSQGTGVDEQYF.

The chain combines TRBV18 with TRBJ2-1; a weak D match, TRBD2 (5 bases). Germline V gives CDR1 KGHSH, CDR2 LQKENI. The length of the CDR3 is 13 residues. The V and J ends lost 3 bases and 6 bases respectively, with 9 bases between them. The CDR3 region is CASSPVEGNEQFF. In DNA form, the CDR3 reads TGTGCCAGCTCACCGGTTGAGGGCAATGAGCAGTTCTTC.

The chain uses TRBV5-8 and TRBJ2-6, with D perhaps matching TRBD1 (5 bases). Germline values: CDR1 SGHTS, CDR2 YDEGEE. This CDR3 is built from 14 residues. Trimming cost V 4 bases and J 4 bases, with 9 bases left between them. CDR3 in amino acids: CASSAHRGANVLTF. The CDR3 DNA reads as TGTGCCAGCAGCGCCCACAGGGGGGCCAACGTCCTGACTTTC.